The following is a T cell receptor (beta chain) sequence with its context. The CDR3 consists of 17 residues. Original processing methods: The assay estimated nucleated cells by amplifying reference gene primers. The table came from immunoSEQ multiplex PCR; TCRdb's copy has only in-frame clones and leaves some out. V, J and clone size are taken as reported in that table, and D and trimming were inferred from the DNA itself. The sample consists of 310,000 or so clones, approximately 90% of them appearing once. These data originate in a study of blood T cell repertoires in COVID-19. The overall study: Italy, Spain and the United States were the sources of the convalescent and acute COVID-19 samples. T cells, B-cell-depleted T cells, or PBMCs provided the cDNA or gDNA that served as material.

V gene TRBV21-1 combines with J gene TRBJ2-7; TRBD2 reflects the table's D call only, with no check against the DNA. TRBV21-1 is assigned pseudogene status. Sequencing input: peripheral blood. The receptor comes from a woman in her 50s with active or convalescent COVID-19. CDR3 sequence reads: CANKTSGIRPTSYEQYF. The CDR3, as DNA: TGTGCCAACAAGACTAGCGGGATACGCCCAACATCCTACGAGCAGTACTTC.